This T cell receptor (beta chain) stems from a study of post-analysis software for immune sequencing data. Study information: The courses of disease that were included comprised relapsing-remitting, secondary progressive and progressive-relapsing multiple sclerosis. Regarding the study as a whole: Controls' normalized Chao1 diversity significantly exceeded that of multiple sclerosis patients. Samples from a shared batch, those prepared together, strongly co-clustered by F measure. Five TRBV segments occurring more often in patients than controls included TRBV5-6, TRBV5-1 and TRBV20-1.

Carried by the TCR beta cDNA libraries were unique molecular identifiers. Hundreds of thousands of cDNA molecules came from around 1 to 9.1 million T cells. TCRdb independently ran MiXCR on the PCR reads; one entry per CDR3 protein. Counted here are hundreds of thousands of distinct CDR3 sequences, roughly 29% occurring once; the ten biggest clones make up approximately 0.6%. This clonotype was counted a few times. No antigen is known for it. The CDR3 sequence is 14 residues long. J lost 6 bases, V lost 3 bases, and 7 bases had no gene match. Germline-derived CDR1 and CDR2 are KGHSH and LQKENI. Source material: blood. The V call is TRBV18, the J call TRBJ2-7, with 8 nucleotides matching TRBD1. The TCR comes from a girl between 10 and 17 years old with multiple sclerosis. The CDR3 loop is CASSPDRDGGEQYF. In nucleotides, the CDR3 is TGTGCCAGCTCACCGGACAGGGACGGAGGCGAGCAGTACTTC.